This T cell receptor (beta chain) was profiled in a study of cytomegalovirus exposure and HLA in healthy donors. Study summary: Early release data held 85 million or so unique TCRs from HLA-typed donors. Genotyping of 300 to 450 donors showed that about 83% belonged to the Caucasian-associated ancestry cluster.

Broader study findings: TCR beta V- and J-gene trimming was later associated with a missense DCLRE1C variant. Presence/absence analysis assumed near-uniform sequencing depth across donors.

Primers for the PCR totalled 60 Vbeta and 13 Jbeta. The table came from immunoSEQ multiplex PCR; TCRdb's copy has only in-frame clones and leaves some out. The sample records under 200,000 clones, 70% to 90% being singletons. On this clone itself: Its antigen is still unknown.

Germline values: CDR1 SGHTA, CDR2 FQGTGA. V lost 5 bases, J lost 6 bases, and 7 bases stayed unmatched. CDR3 length: 15 amino acids. The sequenced sample was PBMCs. The V call is TRBV7-3, the J call TRBJ2-1; 10 nucleotides match TRBD1. The clonotype originates from a woman aged 25 to 39 in good health and CMV-seropositive. In nucleotides, the CDR3 is TGTGCCAGCAGCCCACCGGGACAGGGGCGCAATGAGCAGTTCTTC. It encodes CASSPPGQGRNEQFF.